This passage covers 10 T cell receptor beta chains from one sample sequenced in a study of T cell responses to AZD1222 COVID-19 vaccine. TCRdb's table, derived via immunoSEQ multiplex PCR, lists solely in-frame clones and lacks some. The data show some 120,000 clones, about 91% seen once. The sequencing used peripheral blood, collected on day 0 of AZD1222 vaccination. The receptors derive from an adult in good health.

This chain uses TRBV3-1 (or the pseudogene TRBV3-2) with TRBJ2-1; TRBD2 matches 10 bases. The V gene end was trimmed by 4 bases and the J gene end by 4 bases; junction bases not matched to a gene: 7. The CDR3 consists of 16 residues. CDR1 and CDR2 (germline): LGHDT, YNNKEL (reference sequence). Here the CDR3 DNA reads TGTGCCAGCAGCCTCCCGCGGACTAGCGGTTACAATGAGCAGTTCTTC. Translating it yields CASSLPRTSGYNEQFF.

This chain connects TRBV7-6 to TRBJ1-6; 8 bases are shared with TRBD1. The germline CDR1 and CDR2 sequences are SGHVS and FNYEAQ. The length of the CDR3 is 15 residues. V trimming: 4 bases; J trimming: 9 bases; junction bases outside the gene matches: 8. The CDR3 protein is CASSSQGDRASPLHF. Written as DNA, the CDR3 is TGTGCCAGCAGCTCACAGGGGGACCGAGCTTCACCCCTCCACTTT.

The chain joins TRBV6-5 to TRBJ2-7, with 10 bases matching TRBD1. CDR1 and CDR2 (germline): MNHEY, SVGAGI. The V segment lost 5 bases and the J segment 4 bases; nucleotides outside the gene matches: 5. The CDR3 runs 14 residues. In DNA form, the CDR3 reads TGTGCCAGCAGTCGGGACAGGGGATCGTACGAGCAGTACTTC. Amino acid sequence: CASSRDRGSYEQYF.

The chain joins TRBV6-2 or TRBV6-3 to TRBJ2-6, with 8 bases matching TRBD1. After removal of 3 bases from V and 2 bases from J, the junction contained 6 bases not matched to a gene. Per germline, CDR1 MNHEY and CDR2 SVGEGT. The CDR3 contains 17 residues. The CDR3 reads CASSYKTGETGANVLTF. The CDR3 nucleotides are TGTGCCAGCAGTTATAAGACAGGGGAGACTGGGGCCAACGTCCTGACTTTC.

J is TRBJ2-5 and V is TRBV11-2; 7 nucleotides align to TRBD1. V was pared by 4 bases and J by 2 bases, with 1 base of the junction left unmatched. The CDR3 extends over 13 amino acids. Germline values: CDR1 SGHAT, CDR2 FQNNGV. The CDR3, as DNA: TGTGCCAGCAGCTGGGACAGTCAAGAGACCCAGTACTTC. Protein sequence: CASSWDSQETQYF.

V usage is TRBV6-5 and J usage is TRBJ1-2; no clear D. Germline loops: CDR1 MNHEY, CDR2 SVGAGI. The CDR3 has 12 amino acids. V gave up 6 bases and J gave up 4 bases, with 9 bases separating them. CDR3 DNA: TGTGCCAGCAGATCCGGGAGCTATGGCTACACCTTC. Its translation is CASRSGSYGYTF.

V is TRBV9 and J is TRBJ2-6; no firm D call. From germline, CDR1 is SGDLS and CDR2 YYNGEE. V was cut by 0 bases and J by 4 bases, with 5 bases left in between. The CDR3 has 14 residues. The DNA for the CDR3 is TGTGCCAGCAGCGTAGCTGTCGGGGCCAACGTCCTGACTTTC. Its translation: CASSVAVGANVLTF.

Only one count was recorded for this clone. This rearrangement joins TRBV4-2 to TRBJ1-4; 8 bases fit TRBD1. Germline assignment: CDR1 LGHNA and CDR2 YNFKEQ. V lost 1 base and J lost 4; bases outside the gene matches: 8. The CDR3 loop spans 17 amino acids. The CDR3 nucleotides are TGTGCCAGCAGCCAAGGGCAGGGGGCCGTTTATAATGAAAAACTGTTTTTT. Residues: CASSQGQGAVYNEKLFF.

The V call is TRBV20-1, the J call TRBJ1-5; tentatively, D is TRBD1 (5 bases). V lost 3 bases, J lost 2 bases, and 17 bases lay in between. The CDR3 has 16 amino acids. Germline V gene sequence: CDR1 DFQATT, CDR2 SNEGSKA (reference sequence). The CDR3 spells CSASASGPMGNQPQHF. CDR3 bases: TGCAGTGCTAGTGCCTCGGGGCCCATGGGCAATCAGCCCCAGCATTTT.

The V gene is TRBV30, the J gene TRBJ1-1, with D perhaps matching TRBD1 (5 bases). Trimming took off 4 bases at V and 0 bases at J, with 18 bases between the two ends. Looked up from germline, CDR1 is GTSNPN and CDR2 is SVGIG (reference sequence). There are 16 residues in the CDR3. Here the CDR3 reads CAWMGGAHNMNTEAFF. In DNA form, the CDR3 reads TGTGCCTGGATGGGAGGGGCCCATAACATGAACACTGAAGCTTTCTTT.